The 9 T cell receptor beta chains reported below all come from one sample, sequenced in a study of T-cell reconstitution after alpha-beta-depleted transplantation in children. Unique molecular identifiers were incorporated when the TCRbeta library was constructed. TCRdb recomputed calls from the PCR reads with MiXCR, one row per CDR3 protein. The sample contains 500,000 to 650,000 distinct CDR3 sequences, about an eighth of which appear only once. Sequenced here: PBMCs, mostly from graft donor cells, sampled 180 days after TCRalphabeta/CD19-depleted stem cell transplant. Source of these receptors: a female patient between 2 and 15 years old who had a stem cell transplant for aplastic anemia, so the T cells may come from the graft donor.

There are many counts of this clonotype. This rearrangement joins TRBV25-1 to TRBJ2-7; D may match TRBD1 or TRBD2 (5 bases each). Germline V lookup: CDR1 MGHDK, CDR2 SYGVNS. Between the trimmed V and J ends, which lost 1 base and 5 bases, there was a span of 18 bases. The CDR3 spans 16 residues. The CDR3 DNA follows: TGTGCCAGCAGTGAATTGGGACGGTCACGCGGTCACGAGCAGTACTTC. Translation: CASSELGRSRGHEQYF.

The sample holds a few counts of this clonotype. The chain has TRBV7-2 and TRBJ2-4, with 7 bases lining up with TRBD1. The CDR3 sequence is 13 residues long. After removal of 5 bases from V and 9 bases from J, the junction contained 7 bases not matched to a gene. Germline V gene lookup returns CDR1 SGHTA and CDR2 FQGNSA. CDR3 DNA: TGTGCCAGCAGCCCGGGACAGAGGGGCATTCAGTACTTC. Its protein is CASSPGQRGIQYF.

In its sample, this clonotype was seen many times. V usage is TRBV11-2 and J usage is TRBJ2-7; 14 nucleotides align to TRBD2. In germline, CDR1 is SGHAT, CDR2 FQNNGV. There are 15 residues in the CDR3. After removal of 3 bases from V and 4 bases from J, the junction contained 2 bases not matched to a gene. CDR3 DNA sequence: TGTGCCAGCAGCTTTGGGACTAGCGGGAGTTACGAGCAGTACTTC. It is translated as CASSFGTSGSYEQYF.

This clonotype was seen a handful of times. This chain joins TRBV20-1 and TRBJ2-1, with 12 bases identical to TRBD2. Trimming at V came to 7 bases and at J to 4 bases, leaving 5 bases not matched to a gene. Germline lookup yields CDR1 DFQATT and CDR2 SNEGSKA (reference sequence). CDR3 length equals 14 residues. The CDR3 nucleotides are TGCAGTGGATTTGGACTAGCGGGATACAATGAGCAGTTCTTC. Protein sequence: CSGFGLAGYNEQFF.

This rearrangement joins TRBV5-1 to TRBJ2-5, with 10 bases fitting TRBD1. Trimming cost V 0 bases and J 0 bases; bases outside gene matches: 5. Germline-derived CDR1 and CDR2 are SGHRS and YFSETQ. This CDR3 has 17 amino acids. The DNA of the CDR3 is TGCGCCAGCAGCTTGGCCTGGGACAGGGGTAACCAAGAGACCCAGTACTTC. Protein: CASSLAWDRGNQETQYF.

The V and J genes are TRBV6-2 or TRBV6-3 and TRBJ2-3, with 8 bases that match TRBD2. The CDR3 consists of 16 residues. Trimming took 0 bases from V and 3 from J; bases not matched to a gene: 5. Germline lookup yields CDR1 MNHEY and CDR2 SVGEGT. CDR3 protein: CASSYSTSGVTDTQYF. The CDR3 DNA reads TGTGCCAGCAGTTACTCTACTAGCGGTGTTACAGATACGCAGTATTTT.

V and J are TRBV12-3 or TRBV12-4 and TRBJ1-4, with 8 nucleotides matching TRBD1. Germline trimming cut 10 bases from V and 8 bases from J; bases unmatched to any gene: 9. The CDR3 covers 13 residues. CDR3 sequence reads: CANRGGLGEKLFF. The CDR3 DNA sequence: TGTGCCAACAGGGGGGGCCTAGGCGAAAAACTGTTTTTT.

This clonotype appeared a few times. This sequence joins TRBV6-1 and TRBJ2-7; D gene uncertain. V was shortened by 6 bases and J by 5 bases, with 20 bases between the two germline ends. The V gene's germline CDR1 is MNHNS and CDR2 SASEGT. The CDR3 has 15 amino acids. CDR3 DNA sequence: TGTGCCAGCAGGCGTCAGGTCAACGGAGTGAACGAGCAGTACTTC. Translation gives CASRRQVNGVNEQYF.

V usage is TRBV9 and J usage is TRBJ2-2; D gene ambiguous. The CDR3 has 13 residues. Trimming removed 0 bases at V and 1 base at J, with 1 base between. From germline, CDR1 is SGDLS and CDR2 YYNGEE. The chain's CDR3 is CASSVENTGELFF. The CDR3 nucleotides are TGTGCCAGCAGCGTAGAGAACACCGGGGAGCTGTTTTTT. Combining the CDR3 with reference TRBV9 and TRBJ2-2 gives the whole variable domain DSGVTQTPKHLITATGQRVTLRCSPRSGDLSVYWYQQSLDQGLQFLIQYYNGEERAKGNILERFSAQQFPDLHSELNLSSLELGDSALYFCASSVENTGELFFGEGSRLTVL.